Sequencing of this T cell receptor beta chain was carried out in a study of cytomegalovirus exposure and HLA in healthy donors. Study in general: As released early, the data held roughly 85 million unique TCRs from HLA-typed donors. Study outcomes and limitations: A link between a missense DCLRE1C variant and TCR beta V- and J-gene trimming emerged from a later analysis. Reportedly, TCR beta sequences accurately predicted HLA-A and HLA-B alleles in most subjects. Later work found most CMV-associated TCR beta chains apparently HLA-restricted.

As for this clone: Its antigen is as yet unknown.

Both 60 Vbeta primers and 13 Jbeta primers went into the PCR. Here immunoSEQ multiplex PCR was the method, and the copy in TCRdb shows in-frame clones only, minus some. This table has roughly 160,000 clones, around four fifths appearing once. With 2 bases clipped from V and 0 bases from J, the junction kept 13 bases outside the gene matches. CDR3 size: 18 residues. CDR1 SGHVS and CDR2 FQNEAQ come from the germline V gene. This TCR came from a man between 45 and 60 years old in good health and CMV-seropositive. The specimen sequenced was PBMCs. The V call is TRBV7-8, the J call TRBJ2-7; 7 bases fit TRBD1. CDR3 residues: CASSLLLGGQASSYEQYF. In DNA, the CDR3 is TGTGCCAGCAGCTTATTGTTGGGCGGACAGGCGAGCTCCTACGAGCAGTACTTC.